This T cell receptor beta chain was retrieved from a study of blood T cell repertoires in COVID-19. Overall study: The samples span acute and convalescent COVID-19 from the United States, Italy and Spain. PBMCs, B-cell-depleted T cells, or T cells were the source of the cDNA or gDNA that made up the material.

Assay: immunoSEQ multiplex PCR; the TCRdb copy retains only in-frame clones and omits some. This sample has some 320,000 clones, with more than 90% found just once. CDR3 length: 18 amino acids. From germline, CDR1 is MGHRA and CDR2 YSYEKL. V was trimmed by 1 base and J by 0 bases, leaving 15 bases between them. Either two negative PCRs, clearance, or symptom resolution qualified Cohort 3 donors as recovered. The gene calls are TRBV4-1 and TRBJ1-4; D gene ambiguous. The clonotype originates from a man between 60 and 75 years old who had recovered from COVID-19. Sequenced input: PBMCs or T cells enriched from blood (not recorded which). The CDR3 bases are TGCGCCAGCAGCCAAGCGTTTGGCCGCGGCACAACTAATGAAAAACTGTTTTTT. It specifies CASSQAFGRGTTNEKLFF.